This TCR beta chain was observed in a study of shared clonotypes between healthy human individuals. Replicate PCRs run on sorted subsets employed roughly 180 ng DNA, 30,000 to 35,000 T cell genomes. Profiling relied on immunoSEQ multiplex PCR, and the TCRdb table lists in-frame clones only, not all of them. This sample has hundreds of thousands of clones; more than 70% occur once, and the top ten carry approximately 1.8%. The CDR3 extends over 14 amino acids. Trimming took 1 base from V and 5 from J, leaving 11 bases between them. Germline loops: CDR1 LNHDA, CDR2 SQIVND (reference sequence). From CD4+ cells came CD45RA+ naive and CD45RA-negative memory subsets. In regard to this clone: The target antigen is unknown.

Study results and limitations: Rarefaction exposed incomplete sorted-subset sequencing despite large depth.

The genes are TRBV19 and TRBJ1-2, with unresolved D. This receptor was obtained from a young woman in good health. Sequenced sample: memory CD4+ T cells sorted from blood. Subset here: CD45RA-negative fraction. CDR3 DNA sequence: TGTGCCAGTAGTATAGCCGGACCGGAATATGGCTACACCTTC. Amino acid sequence: CASSIAGPEYGYTF.